Below, 21 T cell receptor beta chains from the same sample are listed, as sequenced in a study of T cells in Graves' hyperthyroidism and ophthalmopathy. Authors of the study amplified TCR beta CDR3 regions from RNA transcripts. A set of HTBI primers served as the primers for a first-round RT-PCR of the TCR CDR3. TCRdb re-called the multiplex PCR reads through MiXCR, storing one row per CDR3 protein. Of approximately 600,000 distinct CDR3 sequences detected, less than 25% appear once; the ten largest clones hold 30% to 40%. Sequencing was performed on blood. The receptors were gathered from a man between 25 and 39 years old with Graves' ophthalmopathy.

This clonotype was counted between two and nine times. J is TRBJ2-7 and V is TRBV28; D call uncertain. Germline CDR1 reads MDHEN; CDR2 reads SYDVKM. The CDR3 is 13 amino acids. Trimming removed 9 bases at V and 2 bases at J, with 14 bases between. The CDR3 DNA is TGTGCCAGTCTTGAGAGGAGACCCTACGAGCAGTACTTC. Amino acids: CASLERRPYEQYF.

Concerning this clonotype itself: This may stem from a read error, because a much larger clone lies one nucleotide away. V gene TRBV20-1 combines with J gene TRBJ1-5, with D uncertain. V lost 0 bases, J lost 8 bases, and 11 bases lay in between. This CDR3 is built from 13 residues. The germline V gene encodes CDR1 DFQATT and CDR2 SNEGSKA (reference sequence). The CDR3 is CSARDVHGKPQHF. The CDR3 bases are TGCAGTGCTAGAGACGTACATGGGAAGCCCCAGCATTTT.

The chain's CDR3 is CAIGTQGAEAFF. In DNA, the CDR3 is TGTGCCATCGGAACTCAGGGCGCTGAAGCTTTCTTT. This chain links TRBV10-3 with TRBJ1-1; D is perhaps TRBD1 (5 bases). Germline V gene lookup returns CDR1 ENHRY and CDR2 SYGVKD. The CDR3 has 12 amino acids. With 8 bases removed from V and 6 bases from J, the gap between germline ends came to 13 bases.

This clonotype occurred many times. The V and J genes are TRBV30 and TRBJ2-5; 12 bases align to TRBD2. V lost 3 bases and J lost 4; bases outside the gene matches: 3. Per germline, CDR1 GTSNPN and CDR2 SVGIG (reference sequence). This CDR3 has 14 amino acids. The CDR3 bases are TGTGCCTGGAGCGTGACTAGCGGGAGAGAGACCCAGTACTTC. Its translation is CAWSVTSGRETQYF.

This clonotype has a count of ten or more. The chain links TRBV11-3 to TRBJ2-7, with 9 bases matching TRBD2. Germline-derived CDR1 and CDR2 are SGHNT and YENEEA. V lost 4 bases to trimming and J lost 5 bases; unmatched junction nucleotides: 15. CDR3 length: 17 amino acids. The chain's CDR3 is CASSSPCAGTSSHEQYF. For the CDR3, the DNA is TGTGCCAGCAGCTCCCCGTGTGCCGGGACTAGCAGCCACGAGCAGTACTTC.

This clonotype appeared many times. The V gene is TRBV5-1, the J gene TRBJ2-5; 8 bases fit TRBD1. CDR3 length: 16 amino acids. From germline, CDR1 is SGHRS and CDR2 YFSETQ. With V trimmed by 3 bases and J by 3 bases, 10 bases remained unmatched. CDR3 amino acids: CASSSFGQGRKETQYF. CDR3 sequence (DNA): TGCGCCAGCAGCTCCTTCGGACAGGGCCGGAAAGAGACCCAGTACTTC.

At least ten counts were recorded for this clonotype. The V and J genes are TRBV30 and TRBJ1-2; 9 bases are shared with TRBD1. Per the germline V gene, CDR1 is GTSNPN and CDR2 is SVGIG (reference sequence). This CDR3 contains 11 residues. V lost 5 bases, J lost 7 bases, and 2 bases stayed unmatched. CDR3 sequence: CAWGQGFGYTF. CDR3 DNA: TGTGCCTGGGGACAGGGGTTTGGCTACACCTTC.

This chain uses TRBV5-5 with TRBJ1-5; D gene unclear. CDR3 length equals 14 residues. From germline, CDR1 is SGHKS and CDR2 YYEKEE (reference sequence). The ends were cut back, 2 bases at V and 6 bases at J, with 12 bases in the middle. The DNA of the CDR3 is TGTGCCAGCAGCTTCTACCCGCTTAGTCAGCCCCAGCATTTT. The encoded protein is CASSFYPLSQPQHF.

This chain links TRBV27 with TRBJ2-7, with D unresolved. The CDR3 has 14 amino acids. Looked up from germline, CDR1 is MNHEY and CDR2 is SMNVEV (reference sequence). V lost 2 bases to trimming and J lost 1 base, with 9 bases between them. CDR3 amino acids: CASSLLGLSYEQYF. Here the CDR3 DNA reads TGTGCCAGCAGTTTACTAGGGCTTTCCTACGAGCAGTACTTC.

This clonotype was observed a handful of times. The chain combines TRBV4-1 with TRBJ2-1; tentatively, D is TRBD1 or TRBD2 (5 bases each). Germline V gene lookup returns CDR1 MGHRA and CDR2 YSYEKL. CDR3 length: 14 residues. V lost 2 bases to trimming and J lost 6 bases, with 11 bases between them. The CDR3 reads CASSQLMGVNEQFF. CDR3 bases: TGCGCCAGCAGCCAACTGATGGGGGTCAATGAGCAGTTCTTC.

V usage is TRBV6-1 and J usage is TRBJ1-5; possible D gene TRBD1, 5 bases. V lost 5 bases and J 5 bases, leaving 10 bases between the germline ends. This CDR3 is built from 13 residues. In germline, CDR1 is MNHNS, CDR2 SASEGT. The CDR3 reads CASSSREHQPQHF. CDR3 coding DNA: TGTGCCAGCAGTTCCAGGGAACATCAGCCCCAGCATTTT.

This rearrangement joins TRBV5-6 to TRBJ1-1; no reliable D call. Germline V CDR1 and CDR2: SGHDT, YYEEEE. The CDR3 runs to 14 residues. V lost 1 base to trimming and J lost 3 bases, with 10 bases between them. As DNA, the CDR3 is TGTGCCAGCAGCTTGTTCTGGGAGGACACTGAAGCTTTCTTT. It yields the protein CASSLFWEDTEAFF.

This rearrangement joins TRBV7-9 to TRBJ2-5, with 7 bases aligning to TRBD1. The germline gives CDR1 SEHNR, CDR2 FQNEAQ (reference sequence). V dropped 4 bases and J dropped 5; count of bases not matched to a gene: 13. This CDR3 contains 16 residues. Here the CDR3 DNA reads TGTGCCAGCAGCTCTAGCCCCGGACAGGAAGGGGAGACCCAGTACTTC. Amino acid sequence: CASSSSPGQEGETQYF.

This clonotype was seen many times. The V and J genes are TRBV11-2 and TRBJ2-7; TRBD2 agrees at 11 bases. This CDR3 has 15 residues. The germline V gene has CDR1 SGHAT and CDR2 FQNNGV. The V gene end was trimmed by 4 bases and the J gene end by 2 bases; junction bases not matched to a gene: 4. The CDR3 nucleotides read TGTGCCAGCAGCTCCCAGACTAGCGGGACCTACGAGCAGTACTTC. This gives the protein CASSSQTSGTYEQYF.

This chain uses TRBV2 with TRBJ1-5, with D tentatively TRBD1 (5 bases). Trimming cost V 6 bases and J 7 bases, with 19 bases left between them. Germline lookup yields CDR1 SNHLY and CDR2 FYNNEI. The CDR3 consists of 15 residues. The CDR3 reads CASSFSGAQTQPQHF. The CDR3 coding sequence is TGTGCCAGCAGCTTCTCCGGGGCCCAGACCCAGCCCCAGCATTTT.

This chain's CDR3 is CASSVSGVEKEKLFF. CDR3 in DNA: TGTGCCAGCAGCGTCTCAGGGGTTGAGAAAGAAAAACTGTTTTTT. The chain combines TRBV7-3 with TRBJ1-4, with D perhaps matching TRBD1 (6 bases). Germline V gene data show CDR1 as SGHTA and CDR2 as FQGTGA. Trimming pared 5 bases from V and 8 bases from J, leaving 18 bases between. This CDR3 contains 15 residues. Supplemented by reference TRBV7-3 and TRBJ1-4, the full variable domain reads GAGVSQTPSNKVTEKGKYVELRCDPISGHTALYWYRQSLGQGPEFLIYFQGTGAADDSGLPNDRFFAVRPEGSVSTLKIQRTERGDSAVYLCASSVSGVEKEKLFFGSGTQLSVL.

This chain joins TRBV24-1 and TRBJ2-3; TRBD2 agrees at 13 bases. The junction had 8 bases not matched to a gene; V was cut back by 7 bases and J by 2 bases. Germline loops: CDR1 KGHDR, CDR2 SFDVKD. CDR3 length equals 17 residues. The chain's CDR3 is CATSFPGLAGYTDTQYF. The CDR3 DNA sequence: TGTGCCACCAGCTTCCCGGGACTAGCGGGATACACAGATACGCAGTATTTT.

Ten or more counts support this clonotype. The chain uses TRBV11-2 and TRBJ1-6; D unresolved. With 4 bases removed from V and 5 bases from J, the gap between germline ends came to 12 bases. The CDR3 spans 15 residues. Per germline, CDR1 SGHAT and CDR2 FQNNGV. This CDR3 reads CASSSRTGDNSPLHF. The CDR3 DNA reads as TGTGCCAGCAGCTCACGGACGGGCGATAATTCACCCCTCCACTTT.

Regarding this clonotype: With a much larger clone just one base away, this may be a read error. The chain carries TRBV11-2 and TRBJ2-1, with 8 bases aligning to TRBD2. The germline V gene has CDR1 SGHAT and CDR2 FQNNGV. The CDR3 loop spans 15 amino acids. Trimming cost V 4 bases and J 9 bases; bases outside gene matches: 11. CDR3 sequence: CASSSNGRVVGEQFF. DNA of the CDR3: TGTGCCAGCAGCTCTAACGGGAGGGTAGTGGGTGAGCAGTTCTTC.

This clonotype was observed once. The J gene is TRBJ1-1, the V gene TRBV6-2 or TRBV6-3, with a weak D call TRBD1 (6 bases). V gave up 6 bases and J gave up 3 bases, with 23 bases separating them. The CDR3 covers 17 residues. Per the germline V gene, CDR1 is MNHEY and CDR2 is SVGEGT. The chain's CDR3 is CASSPWGGGPSDTEAFF. CDR3 DNA: TGTGCCAGCAGCCCCTGGGGGGGCGGGCCCTCCGACACTGAAGCTTTCTTT.

CDR3 sequence reads: CSARSGSLFTEQYF. The CDR3, as DNA: TGCAGTGCTCGTTCGGGTTCCCTTTTTACGGAGCAGTACTTC. The J gene is TRBJ2-7, the V gene TRBV20-1; no clear D. The CDR3 contains 14 residues. Germline V CDR1 and CDR2: DFQATT, SNEGSKA (reference sequence). Trimming removed 5 bases from V and 7 bases from J, with 21 bases in between.